The source of this T cell receptor (beta chain) is a study of graft-versus-host responses after intestinal transplantation. Looking at the study overall: Anti-thymocyte globulin induction preceded approximately three years of tacrolimus and steroid maintenance in all recipients. Whole-study results and caveats: With peak circulating GvH clone levels came an association with early post-transplant HvG declines. Patients who carried graft-donor T cell macrochimerism also had high graft-versus-host to host-versus-graft clonal ratios in their allografts. Among recipient marrow samples, GvH clones were found; some appeared first in ileum or blood.

Clones were sequenced by immunoSEQ multiplex PCR, and TCRdb holds only the in-frame ones, with some missing. The table has 85,000 to 100,000 clones, 93% seen once. As for this clone: Its cognate antigen is unknown.

The CDR3 consists of 14 residues. V lost 6 bases and J 4 bases, leaving 16 bases between the germline ends. CDR1 is LNHDA and CDR2 is SQIVND in the germline V gene (reference sequence). The source of this sequence is a human donor who received an intestinal transplant. The V call is TRBV19, the J call TRBJ2-7, with D maybe TRBD1 (6 bases). The material was unstimulated CD8+ T cells sorted from spleen or lymph node cells, obtained before intestinal transplant. CDR3 DNA sequence: TGTGCCAGTAGACATTCCGGGACACCGTACGAGCAGTACTTC. It specifies CASRHSGTPYEQYF.